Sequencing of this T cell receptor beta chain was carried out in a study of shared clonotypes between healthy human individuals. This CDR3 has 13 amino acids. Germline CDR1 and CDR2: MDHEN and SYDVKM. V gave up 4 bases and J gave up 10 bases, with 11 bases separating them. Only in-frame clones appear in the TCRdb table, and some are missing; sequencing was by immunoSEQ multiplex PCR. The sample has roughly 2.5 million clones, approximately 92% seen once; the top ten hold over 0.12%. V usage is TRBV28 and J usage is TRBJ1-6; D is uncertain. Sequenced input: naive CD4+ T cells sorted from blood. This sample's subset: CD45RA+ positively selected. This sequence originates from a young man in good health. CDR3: CASSSGLGSPLHF. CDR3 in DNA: TGTGCCAGCAGTTCGGGGTTAGGGTCACCCCTCCACTTT. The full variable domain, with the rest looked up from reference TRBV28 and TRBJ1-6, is DVKVTQSSRYLVKRTGEKVFLECVQDMDHENMFWYRQDPGLGLRLIYFSYDVKMKEKGDIPEGYSVSREKKERFSLILESASTNQTSMYLCASSSGLGSPLHFGNGTRLTVT.